This TCR beta chain was sequenced in a study of cytomegalovirus exposure and HLA in healthy donors. The PCR contained 60 Vbeta and 13 Jbeta primers. TCRdb keeps only in-frame clones here, not all; method: immunoSEQ multiplex PCR. The sample shows some 190,000 clones, 77% of them seen only once. The count of this clone is one. What it recognizes is unknown. V lost 4 bases to trimming and J lost 4 bases, with 11 bases between them. CDR1 is SGHNT and CDR2 is YENEEA in the germline V gene. The CDR3 contains 14 residues. Whole-study results and caveats: Some TCR beta chains (about 170 of them) were listed as cytomegalovirus-associated. In a later analysis, a missense DCLRE1C variant was linked to TCR beta V- and J-gene trimming.

This sequence originates from a man younger than 30 in good health and CMV-seronegative. Specimen: PBMCs. The chain recombines TRBV11-3 with TRBJ2-1; D not certain. The CDR3 protein is CASSYLGGYNEQFF. The CDR3 bases are TGTGCCAGCAGCTACCTAGGTGGGTACAATGAGCAGTTCTTC.